Below, 21 T cell receptor beta chains from the same sample are listed, as sequenced in a study of cytomegalovirus exposure and HLA in healthy donors. Researchers ran the PCR with 60 Vbeta and 13 Jbeta primers. Clones were sequenced by immunoSEQ multiplex PCR, and TCRdb holds only the in-frame ones, with some missing. The table has roughly 150,000 clones, roughly 73% seen once. Sequencing input: PBMCs. The receptors were gathered from a woman between 18 and 29 years old in good health and CMV-seronegative.

The genes are TRBV7-9 and TRBJ1-6, with a possible D match to TRBD1 (6 bases). V was clipped by 1 base and J by 5 bases, with 15 bases between them. Germline V gene data show CDR1 as SEHNR and CDR2 as FQNEAQ (reference sequence). The CDR3 runs 17 residues. CDR3 sequence (DNA): TGTGCCAGCAGCTTAGGGGGGGGCCCGTCGGATAATTCACCCCTCCACTTT. It codes for CASSLGGGPSDNSPLHF.

This clone came up a few times. The chain carries TRBV7-2 and TRBJ2-7; D is ambiguous. The germline gives CDR1 SGHTA, CDR2 FQGNSA. The ends were cut back, 5 bases at V and 6 bases at J, with 11 bases in the middle. The CDR3 runs to 12 residues. CDR3 in amino acids: CASSPRLGEQYF. CDR3 DNA sequence: TGTGCCAGCAGCCCCAGGTTGGGCGAGCAGTACTTC.

The gene calls are TRBV4-1 and TRBJ2-7; D might be TRBD2 (5 bases). Trimming took 1 base from V and 2 from J, leaving 9 bases between them. The CDR3 spans 14 residues. Germline V gene data show CDR1 as MGHRA and CDR2 as YSYEKL. The CDR3 DNA follows: TGCGCCAGCAGCCAAGTGACCGGGGCCTACGAGCAGTACTTC. This sequence encodes CASSQVTGAYEQYF.

This clone was seen a few times. The J gene is TRBJ1-4, the V gene TRBV19; 8 nucleotides align to TRBD1. V gave up 10 bases and J gave up 0 bases; unmatched junction bases: 7. Germline assignment: CDR1 LNHDA and CDR2 SQIVND (reference sequence). CDR3 length: 15 residues. In DNA form, the CDR3 reads TGTGCCACGAAGACAGGGGTCGCAACTAATGAAAAACTGTTTTTT. Amino acids: CATKTGVATNEKLFF. The full variable domain, in which reference TRBV19 and TRBJ1-4 provide the parts outside the CDR3, is DGGITQSPKYLFRKEGQNVTLSCEQNLNHDAMYWYRQDPGQGLRLIYYSQIVNDFQKGDIAEGYSVSREKKESFPLTVTSAQKNPTAFYLCATKTGVATNEKLFFGSGTQLSVL.

The V gene is TRBV4-3, the J gene TRBJ2-2; D is unclear. V gave up 0 bases and J gave up 4 bases, with 15 bases separating them. CDR3 length: 17 amino acids. Looked up from germline, CDR1 is LGHNA and CDR2 is YSLEER. In DNA form, the CDR3 reads TGCGCCAGCAGCCAAGAAAGTATGGTTGTGAGCACCGGGGAGCTGTTTTTT. This codes for CASSQESMVVSTGELFF.

This clone was counted only a few times. The chain joins TRBV29-1 to TRBJ1-1; no clear D. The germline CDR1 and CDR2 sequences are SQVTM and ANQGSEA. Trimming pared 5 bases from V and 4 bases from J, leaving 11 bases between. The length of the CDR3 is 12 residues. CDR3 amino acids: CSVNPRGTEAFF. CDR3 nucleotide sequence: TGCAGCGTTAACCCCCGGGGCACTGAAGCTTTCTTT.

V is TRBV6-5 and J is TRBJ1-4; D ambiguous. Trimming stripped 2 bases from V and 3 bases from J, with 10 bases between. Looked up from germline, CDR1 is MNHEY and CDR2 is SVGAGI. The CDR3 runs to 15 residues. The CDR3, as DNA: TGTGCCAGCAGTTACCGCAGTGGTGCTAATGAAAAACTGTTTTTT. It translates to CASSYRSGANEKLFF.

The chain recombines TRBV18 with TRBJ1-2; D remains unclear. Germline loops: CDR1 KGHSH, CDR2 LQKENI. CDR3 length: 13 amino acids. V dropped 4 bases and J dropped 2 bases, with 8 bases sitting between them. CDR3 protein: CASSQTTNYGYTF. As DNA, the CDR3 is TGTGCCAGCTCACAGACAACGAACTATGGCTACACCTTC.

The chain employs TRBV7-2 and TRBJ1-5; the D is unclear. V was clipped by 5 bases and J by 7 bases, with 9 bases between them. Germline V gives CDR1 SGHTA, CDR2 FQGNSA. The CDR3 is 12 residues long. The DNA of the CDR3 is TGTGCCAGCAGCCAAGGAGAACAGCCCCAGCATTTT. Translation: CASSQGEQPQHF.

The rearrangement joins TRBV2 to TRBJ2-3; 15 nucleotides line up with TRBD2. Germline assignment: CDR1 SNHLY and CDR2 FYNNEI. V lost 3 bases to trimming and J lost 9 bases; unmatched junction nucleotides: 4. The CDR3 spans 15 residues. CDR3 nucleotides: TGTGCCAGCAGTGAGGGACTAGCGGGAGGTGGGACGCAGTATTTT. This encodes CASSEGLAGGGTQYF.

The V gene is TRBV13, the J gene TRBJ1-6; D unresolved. This CDR3 comprises 13 residues. The germline V gene encodes CDR1 PRHDT and CDR2 FYEKMQ (reference sequence). V was pared by 5 bases and J by 10 bases, with 12 bases between. Written as DNA, the CDR3 is TGTGCCAGCAGCCCCTTCCGGGGATCACCCCTCCACTTT. Translating it yields CASSPFRGSPLHF.

V is TRBV11-3 and J is TRBJ2-1; TRBD2 aligns across 12 bases. CDR3 size: 15 residues. CDR1 and CDR2 from the germline V gene are SGHNT and YENEEA. V lost 4 bases and J lost 10; bases outside the gene matches: 8. In nucleotides, the CDR3 is TGTGCCAGCAGCTCTCGACTAGCGGGAGTTGGGGAGCAGTTCTTC. Translating it yields CASSSRLAGVGEQFF. Using reference TRBV11-3 and TRBJ2-1 for the parts outside the CDR3, the full variable domain is EAGVVQSPRYKIIEKKQPVAFWCNPISGHNTLYWYLQNLGQGPELLIRYENEEAVDDSQLPKDRFSAERLKGVDSTLKIQPAELGDSAVYLCASSSRLAGVGEQFFGPGTRLTVL.

V is TRBV6-6 and J is TRBJ2-3, with 13 bases matching TRBD2. Germline CDR1 and CDR2: MNHNY and SVGAGI (reference sequence). CDR3 length: 15 amino acids. Losses at the gene ends were 6 bases for V and 5 bases for J; bases not matched to a gene: 5. The CDR3 DNA follows: TGTGCCAGCAGGCCGGGACTAGCGGGACTAGATACGCAGTATTTT. This encodes CASRPGLAGLDTQYF.

This clone has just a few counts. The chain employs TRBV9 and TRBJ2-2; possibly TRBD2 for D (7 bases). The V end was cut by 4 bases, the J end by 4 bases, with 20 bases between. The germline V gene has CDR1 SGDLS and CDR2 YYNGEE. This CDR3 contains 17 residues. The CDR3 sequence is CASSPRLAGAFTGELFF. DNA for the CDR3: TGTGCCAGCAGCCCCCGTCTTGCGGGGGCCTTCACCGGGGAGCTGTTTTTT.

V gene TRBV6-5 combines with J gene TRBJ2-7; TRBD1 agrees at 12 bases. Germline V gene data show CDR1 as MNHEY and CDR2 as SVGAGI. J gave up 5 bases and V 5 bases, and 7 bases lay outside the gene matches. CDR3 length equals 15 residues. This CDR3 is CASSAGTGGSDEQYV. CDR3 nucleotide sequence: TGTGCCAGCAGTGCAGGGACAGGGGGCAGCGACGAGCAGTACGTC.

This clone was counted once. The genes are TRBV27 and TRBJ2-2; 14 bases are shared with TRBD2. The CDR3 is 17 residues long. The trim removed 6 bases at V and 5 bases at J, leaving 8 bases unmatched. Germline CDR1 MNHEY, CDR2 SMNVEV (reference sequence). CDR3 protein: CASSPGLAGVGTGELFF. In DNA form, the CDR3 reads TGTGCCAGCAGCCCGGGACTAGCGGGAGTAGGTACCGGGGAGCTGTTTTTT.

The gene calls are TRBV19 and TRBJ1-5, with TRBD1 matching over 10 bases. The germline V gene encodes CDR1 LNHDA and CDR2 SQIVND (reference sequence). The CDR3 sequence is 14 residues long. After removal of 3 bases from V and 4 bases from J, the junction contained 0 bases not matched to a gene. The CDR3 region is CASSMGQGNQPQHF. DNA of the CDR3: TGTGCCAGTAGTATGGGACAGGGGAATCAGCCCCAGCATTTT.

CDR3 DNA sequence: TGTGCCAGCAATGAGGAGGGGCATCCCTATAATTCACCCCTCCACTTT. The encoded protein is CASNEEGHPYNSPLHF. V is TRBV2 and J is TRBJ1-6; D may be TRBD1 (5 bases). V lost 7 bases, J lost 2 bases, and 15 bases lay in between. Germline assignment: CDR1 SNHLY and CDR2 FYNNEI. The CDR3 is made up of 16 amino acids.

V and J are TRBV5-4 and TRBJ1-1; 11 bases align to TRBD1. The V segment lost 4 bases and the J segment 5 bases; nucleotides outside the gene matches: 10. The CDR3 sequence is 16 residues long. Per the germline V gene, CDR1 is SGHNT and CDR2 is YYREEE (reference sequence). This CDR3 reads CASSVGTGGRETEAFF. The CDR3 DNA is TGTGCCAGCAGCGTCGGGACAGGGGGTAGGGAAACTGAAGCTTTCTTT.

The sample holds a few counts of this clone. The V gene is TRBV5-1, the J gene TRBJ2-1; D perhaps matches TRBD2 (5 bases). Germline V lookup: CDR1 SGHRS, CDR2 YFSETQ. The V and J ends lost 4 bases and 7 bases respectively, with 18 bases between them. The CDR3 is made up of 15 amino acids. The CDR3 reads CASSPSGSLLNEQFF. The CDR3 DNA sequence: TGCGCCAGCAGCCCCAGCGGATCACTTTTAAATGAGCAGTTCTTC. Full variable domain (outside the CDR3, taken from reference TRBV5-1 and TRBJ2-1): KAGVTQTPRYLIKTRGQQVTLSCSPISGHRSVSWYQQTPGQGLQFLFEYFSETQRNKGNFPGRFSGRQFSNSRSEMNVSTLELGDSALYLCASSPSGSLLNEQFFGPGTRLTVL.

The V gene is TRBV7-3, the J gene TRBJ2-2, with TRBD2 as a possible D gene (6 bases). This CDR3 has 17 residues. V was clipped by 5 bases and J by 0 bases, with 16 bases between them. Germline V lookup: CDR1 SGHTA, CDR2 FQGTGA. CDR3 residues: CASSLISGVANTGELFF. The CDR3 DNA sequence: TGTGCCAGCAGCCTCATTTCGGGGGTCGCGAACACCGGGGAGCTGTTTTTT.